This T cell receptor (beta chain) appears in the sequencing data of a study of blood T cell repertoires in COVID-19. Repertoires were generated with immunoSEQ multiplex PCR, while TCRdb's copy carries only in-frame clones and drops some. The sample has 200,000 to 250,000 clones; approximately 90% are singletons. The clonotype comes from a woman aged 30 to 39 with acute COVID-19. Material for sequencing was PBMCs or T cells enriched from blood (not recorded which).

DNA for the CDR3: TGCGCCAGCAGCCTTAGAAGGGCAGGGGGGTACAATGAGCAGTTCTTC. It translates to CASSLRRAGGYNEQFF. The chain combines TRBV4-3 with TRBJ2-1, with D perhaps TRBD1 (7 bases). Trimming stripped 4 bases from V and 4 bases from J, with 17 bases between. CDR1 is LGHNA and CDR2 is YSLEER in the germline V gene. CDR3 length: 16 amino acids.